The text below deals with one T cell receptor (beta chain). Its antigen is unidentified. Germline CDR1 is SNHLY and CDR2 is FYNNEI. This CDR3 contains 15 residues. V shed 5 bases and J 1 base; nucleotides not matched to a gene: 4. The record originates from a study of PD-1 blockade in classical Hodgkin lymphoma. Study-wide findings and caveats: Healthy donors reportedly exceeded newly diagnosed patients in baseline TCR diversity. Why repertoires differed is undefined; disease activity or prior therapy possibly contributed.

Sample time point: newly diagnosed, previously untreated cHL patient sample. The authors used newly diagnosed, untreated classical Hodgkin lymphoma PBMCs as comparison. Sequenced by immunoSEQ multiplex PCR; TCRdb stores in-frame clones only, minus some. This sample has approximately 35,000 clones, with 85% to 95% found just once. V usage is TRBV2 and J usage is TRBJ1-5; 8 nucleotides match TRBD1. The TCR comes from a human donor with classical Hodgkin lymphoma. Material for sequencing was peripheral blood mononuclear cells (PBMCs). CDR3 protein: CASSMDRESNQPQHF. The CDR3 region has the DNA TGTGCCAGCAGTATGGACAGGGAAAGCAATCAGCCCCAGCATTTT.